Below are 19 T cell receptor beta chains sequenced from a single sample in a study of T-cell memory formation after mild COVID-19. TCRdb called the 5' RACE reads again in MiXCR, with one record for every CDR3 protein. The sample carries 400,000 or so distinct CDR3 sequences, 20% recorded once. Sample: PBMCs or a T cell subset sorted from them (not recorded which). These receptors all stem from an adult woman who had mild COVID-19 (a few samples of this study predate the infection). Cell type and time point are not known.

The CDR3 DNA reads as TGCGCCAGCAGCCACCGCCTTGAGGGGGAGACCCAGTACTTC. It translates to CASSHRLEGETQYF. This rearrangement joins TRBV4-1 to TRBJ2-5; D assignment may be TRBD1 or TRBD2 (5 bases each). CDR3 size: 14 residues. Between the trimmed V and J ends, which lost 3 bases and 5 bases, there was a span of 13 bases. Looked up from germline, CDR1 is MGHRA and CDR2 is YSYEKL.

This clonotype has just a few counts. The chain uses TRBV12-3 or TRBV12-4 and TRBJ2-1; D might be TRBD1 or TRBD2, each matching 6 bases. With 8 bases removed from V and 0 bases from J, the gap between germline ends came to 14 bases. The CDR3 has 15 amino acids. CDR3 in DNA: TGTGCCAGCCGTGAAGGGGGGAGCTCCTACAATGAGCAGTTCTTC. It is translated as CASREGGSSYNEQFF.

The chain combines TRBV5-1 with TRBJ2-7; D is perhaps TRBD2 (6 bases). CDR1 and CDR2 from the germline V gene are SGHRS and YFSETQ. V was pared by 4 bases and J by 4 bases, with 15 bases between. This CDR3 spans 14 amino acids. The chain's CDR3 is CASSPGLREYEQYF. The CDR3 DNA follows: TGCGCCAGCAGCCCGGGACTTCGTGAATACGAGCAGTACTTC.

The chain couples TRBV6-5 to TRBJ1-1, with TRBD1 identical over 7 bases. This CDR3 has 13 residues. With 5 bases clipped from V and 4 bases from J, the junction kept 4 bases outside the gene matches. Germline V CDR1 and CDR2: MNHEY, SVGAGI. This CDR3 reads CASSTGVGTEAFF. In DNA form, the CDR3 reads TGTGCCAGCAGTACAGGGGTGGGCACTGAAGCTTTCTTT.

The DNA for the CDR3 is TGTGCCAGCAGTCCCTCCTTGGGTAGCGGGGGGGAAGAGACCCAGTACTTC. This translates into CASSPSLGSGGEETQYF. The chain carries TRBV28 and TRBJ2-5, with 11 bases matching TRBD2. The CDR3 is 17 amino acids. The V and J ends lost 5 bases and 3 bases, in that order; junction bases with no gene match: 11. CDR1 is MDHEN, CDR2 SYDVKM, per germline.

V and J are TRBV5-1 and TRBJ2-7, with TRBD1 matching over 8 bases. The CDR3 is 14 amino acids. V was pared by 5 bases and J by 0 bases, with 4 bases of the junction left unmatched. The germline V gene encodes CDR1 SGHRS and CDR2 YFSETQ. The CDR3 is CASSWTGTSYEQYF. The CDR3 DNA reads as TGCGCCAGCAGTTGGACAGGGACCTCCTACGAGCAGTACTTC. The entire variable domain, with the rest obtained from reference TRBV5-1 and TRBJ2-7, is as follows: KAGVTQTPRYLIKTRGQQVTLSCSPISGHRSVSWYQQTPGQGLQFLFEYFSETQRNKGNFPGRFSGRQFSNSRSEMNVSTLELGDSALYLCASSWTGTSYEQYFGPGTRLTVT.

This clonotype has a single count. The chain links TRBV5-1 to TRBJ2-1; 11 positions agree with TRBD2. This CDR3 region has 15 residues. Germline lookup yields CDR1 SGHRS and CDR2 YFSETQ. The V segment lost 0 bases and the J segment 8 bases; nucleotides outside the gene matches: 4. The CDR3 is CASSLDIAGGDEQFF. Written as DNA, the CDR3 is TGCGCCAGCAGCTTGGATATAGCGGGGGGGGATGAGCAGTTCTTC.

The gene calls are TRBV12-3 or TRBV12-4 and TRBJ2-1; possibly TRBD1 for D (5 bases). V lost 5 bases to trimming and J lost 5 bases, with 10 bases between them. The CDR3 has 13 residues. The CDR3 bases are TGTGCCAGCAGTCAGGGTTTCCACAATGAGCAGTTCTTC. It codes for CASSQGFHNEQFF.

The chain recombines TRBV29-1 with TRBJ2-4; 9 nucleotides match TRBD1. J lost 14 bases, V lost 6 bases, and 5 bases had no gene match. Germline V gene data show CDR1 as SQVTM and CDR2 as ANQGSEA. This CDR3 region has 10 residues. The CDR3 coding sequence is TGCAGCGTGGGGGACAGGGTAAAGTACTTC. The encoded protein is CSVGDRVKYF.

This CDR3 reads CASSSSGPNQPQHF. DNA of the CDR3: TGTGCCAGCAGCTCCTCGGGCCCCAATCAGCCCCAGCATTTT. This chain joins TRBV7-6 and TRBJ1-5; no reliable D call. The CDR3 contains 14 residues. V was pared by 4 bases and J by 3 bases, with 10 bases between. The germline gives CDR1 SGHVS, CDR2 FNYEAQ.

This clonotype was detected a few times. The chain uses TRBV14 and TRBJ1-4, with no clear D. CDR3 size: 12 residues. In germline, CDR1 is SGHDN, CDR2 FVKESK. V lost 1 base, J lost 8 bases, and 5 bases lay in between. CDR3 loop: CASSQVGEKLFF. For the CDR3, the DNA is TGTGCCAGCAGCCAAGTAGGCGAAAAACTGTTTTTT. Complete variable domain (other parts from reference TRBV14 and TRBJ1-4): EAGVTQFPSHSVIEKGQTVTLRCDPISGHDNLYWYRRVMGKEIKFLLHFVKESKQDESGMPNNRFLAERTGGTYSTLKVQPAELEDSGVYFCASSQVGEKLFFGSGTQLSVL.

In DNA, the CDR3 is TGTGCCAGCAGCTCTTCGGCCAGGAGGGACAATGAGCAGTTCTTC. Protein: CASSSSARRDNEQFF. The chain has TRBV11-3 and TRBJ2-1; D is possibly TRBD2 (6 bases). The CDR3 sequence is 15 residues long. V gave up 4 bases and J gave up 5 bases, with 15 bases separating them. The germline V gene has CDR1 SGHNT and CDR2 YENEEA.

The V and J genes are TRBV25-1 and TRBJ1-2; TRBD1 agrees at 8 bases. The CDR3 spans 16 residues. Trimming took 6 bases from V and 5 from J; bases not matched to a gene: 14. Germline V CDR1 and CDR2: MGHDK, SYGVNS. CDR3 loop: CASSVPVGRGHYGYTF. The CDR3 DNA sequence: TGTGCCAGCAGCGTCCCCGTGGGCAGGGGGCATTATGGCTACACCTTC.

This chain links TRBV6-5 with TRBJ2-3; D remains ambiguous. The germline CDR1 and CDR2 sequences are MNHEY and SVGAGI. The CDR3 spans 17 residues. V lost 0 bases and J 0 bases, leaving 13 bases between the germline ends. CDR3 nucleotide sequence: TGTGCCAGCAGTTACTCGATTTTCGGTATTAGCACAGATACGCAGTATTTT. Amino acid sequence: CASSYSIFGISTDTQYF.

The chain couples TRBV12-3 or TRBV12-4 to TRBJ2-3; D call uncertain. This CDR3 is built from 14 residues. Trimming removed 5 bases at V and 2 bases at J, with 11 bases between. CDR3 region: CASSTTQTTDTQYF. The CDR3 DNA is TGTGCCAGCAGTACGACTCAGACCACAGATACGCAGTATTTT.

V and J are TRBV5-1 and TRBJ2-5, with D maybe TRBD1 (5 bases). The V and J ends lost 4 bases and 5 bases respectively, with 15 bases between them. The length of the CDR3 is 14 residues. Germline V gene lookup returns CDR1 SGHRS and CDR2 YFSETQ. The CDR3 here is CASSGSGAWETQYF. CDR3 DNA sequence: TGCGCCAGCAGCGGATCTGGGGCTTGGGAGACCCAGTACTTC.

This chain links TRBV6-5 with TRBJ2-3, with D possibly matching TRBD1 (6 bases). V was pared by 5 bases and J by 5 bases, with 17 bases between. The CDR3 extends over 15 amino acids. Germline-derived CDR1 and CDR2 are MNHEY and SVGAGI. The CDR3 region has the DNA TGTGCCAGCAGTCTCAGGGGACCGCAGGGAGATACGCAGTATTTT. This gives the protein CASSLRGPQGDTQYF.

The CDR3, as DNA: TGTGCCAGCAGTTCAGGGAGCTCCTATAATTCACCCCTCCACTTT. Protein product: CASSSGSSYNSPLHF. The rearrangement uses TRBV12-3 or TRBV12-4 and TRBJ1-6; D possibly corresponds to TRBD1 (5 bases). The CDR3 totals 15 residues. The V end was cut by 4 bases, the J end by 0 bases, with 7 bases between.

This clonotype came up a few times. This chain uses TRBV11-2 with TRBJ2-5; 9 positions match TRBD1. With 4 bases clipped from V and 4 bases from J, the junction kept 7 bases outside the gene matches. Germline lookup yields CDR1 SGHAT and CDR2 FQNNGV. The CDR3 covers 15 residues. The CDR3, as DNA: TGTGCCAGCAGCTCCGGGACAGGGCAGGGAGAGACCCAGTACTTC. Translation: CASSSGTGQGETQYF.